Below are 20 T cell receptor beta chains sequenced from a single sample in a study of CD8 T cells in ankylosing spondylitis. MiXCR, run by TCRdb on the 5' RACE reads, gives a single entry per CDR3 protein. The table lists 250,000 to 400,000 distinct CDR3 sequences, about 9.9% of them singletons. The sample was blood, either unsorted or a sorted T cell fraction (not recorded which). The receptors were gathered from a female donor with ankylosing spondylitis or in good health (not recorded which).

In this sample, this clonotype turned up a few times. This sequence joins TRBV29-1 and TRBJ2-5; the D gene could be TRBD1 or TRBD2 (6 bases each). The CDR3 totals 12 residues. The germline V gene has CDR1 SQVTM and CDR2 ANQGSEA. The CDR3 DNA reads as TGCAGTTCGAGGGGGGCTCCGGAGACCCAGTACTTC. This codes for CSSRGAPETQYF.

This clonotype was detected many times. The CDR3 region is CASSLVSGRFTDTQYF. The CDR3 bases are TGTGCCAGCAGCTTAGTAAGCGGGAGGTTCACAGATACGCAGTATTTT. The chain employs TRBV11-2 and TRBJ2-3, with 9 bases identical to TRBD2. V lost 1 base to trimming and J lost 2 bases; unmatched junction nucleotides: 4. The CDR3 is made up of 16 amino acids. Germline assignment: CDR1 SGHAT and CDR2 FQNNGV.

This clonotype appeared many times. The V gene is TRBV7-8, the J gene TRBJ2-1; D call uncertain. CDR1 SGHVS and CDR2 FQNEAQ come from the germline V gene. V was shortened by 3 bases and J by 9 bases, with 12 bases between the two germline ends. The CDR3 has 13 residues. CDR3 amino acids: CASSFGSDPEQFF. CDR3 sequence (DNA): TGTGCCAGCAGCTTCGGTAGTGACCCTGAGCAGTTCTTC. The whole variable domain, filled in from reference TRBV7-8 and TRBJ2-1, reads GAGVSQSPRYKVAKRGQDVALRCDPISGHVSLFWYQQALGQGPEFLTYFQNEAQLDKSGLPSDRFFAERPEGSVSTLKIQRTQQEDSAVYLCASSFGSDPEQFFGPGTRLTVL.

This clonotype was counted many times. This chain joins TRBV4-3 and TRBJ1-1, with a tentative D call TRBD1 (5 bases). V was pared by 4 bases and J by 1 base, with 16 bases between. Per the germline V gene, CDR1 is LGHNA and CDR2 is YSLEER. This CDR3 comprises 16 residues. Here the CDR3 reads CASSPSSHGGNTEAFF. The CDR3 nucleotides are TGCGCCAGCAGCCCGAGCAGCCACGGGGGGAACACTGAAGCTTTCTTT.

The chain combines TRBV29-1 with TRBJ2-3; 8 bases align to TRBD1. CDR1 is SQVTM and CDR2 is ANQGSEA in the germline V gene. The CDR3 contains 12 residues. V was clipped by 8 bases and J by 4 bases; unmatched bases: 5. CDR3 DNA sequence: TGCAGCTACTCAGGGGGCCCAGATACGCAGTATTTT. Protein sequence: CSYSGGPDTQYF.

This clonotype was recorded once. This may be a read error, as it is one base from a much larger clone. This rearrangement joins TRBV29-1 to TRBJ2-3; a possible D gene is TRBD1 (5 bases). The DNA end is more similar to TRBJ1-5, so the J call may be wrong. Germline V gives CDR1 SQVTM, CDR2 ANQGSEA. The CDR3 contains 11 residues. The CDR3 DNA is TGCAGCGTTATATTGACAGATACGCAGCATTTT. It is translated as CSVILTDTQHF.

The genes are TRBV12-3 or TRBV12-4 and TRBJ2-1; TRBD1 is a possible D gene (7 bases). This CDR3 region has 15 residues. The V end lost 5 bases, the J end lost 9 bases, and 20 bases lay between the germline ends. The DNA of the CDR3 is TGTGCCAGCAGTCCCCATGACCCCAGGGGGGCTGAGCAGTTCTTC. Encoded protein: CASSPHDPRGAEQFF.

V and J are TRBV30 and TRBJ2-7; no clear D gene. The V gene's germline CDR1 is GTSNPN and CDR2 SVGIG (reference sequence). This CDR3 contains 12 residues. The ends were cut back, 2 bases at V and 2 bases at J, with 7 bases in the middle. The CDR3 coding sequence is TGTGCCTGGAGTCGAGAGACCTACGAGCAGTACTTC. It is translated as CAWSRETYEQYF.

The rearrangement joins TRBV5-3 to TRBJ1-5; perhaps TRBD1 as D (5 bases). TRBV5-3 is annotated as an ORF whose role is uncertain. Between the trimmed V and J ends, which lost 9 bases and 2 bases, there was a span of 18 bases. This CDR3 region has 15 residues. The CDR3: CAISPGLPGNQPQHF. DNA for the CDR3: TGTGCCATCAGCCCAGGGCTTCCGGGCAATCAGCCCCAGCATTTT.

This clonotype has ten or more counts. This chain uses TRBV6-1 with TRBJ2-3; 8 bases fit TRBD2. The V and J ends lost 6 bases and 3 bases, in that order; junction bases with no gene match: 8. This CDR3 is 15 amino acids long. The germline gives CDR1 MNHNS, CDR2 SASEGT. DNA of the CDR3: TGTGCCAGCAGACGGGGGGGAGGATTGACAGATACGCAGTATTTT. Amino acids: CASRRGGGLTDTQYF.

About this clonotype: At one of its ends the junction is not consistent with the germline gene, which may arise from a read error. V is TRBV4-2 and J is TRBJ1-2, with 9 nucleotides matching TRBD1. From germline, CDR1 is LGHNA and CDR2 YNFKEQ. This CDR3 has 14 amino acids. The CDR3 sequence is CANSSRDRELGYTF. Written as DNA, the CDR3 is TGTGCCAACAGCTCCCGGGACAGGGAATTAGGCTACACCTTC.

This clonotype was found many times. V is TRBV10-1 and J is TRBJ2-7; no firm D call. The length of the CDR3 is 13 residues. The germline V gene encodes CDR1 WNHNN and CDR2 SYGVQD (reference sequence). V was pared by 4 bases and J by 0 bases, with 7 bases between. For the CDR3, the DNA is TGCGCCAGCAGTGCTGGCGGCTCCTACGAGCAGTACTTC. Residues: CASSAGGSYEQYF.

A note on this clonotype: The germline gene is not matched at one end of the junction; a read error may be the cause. The chain couples TRBV7-9 to TRBJ2-3; D is perhaps TRBD1 (5 bases). This CDR3 contains 15 residues. CDR1 and CDR2 from the germline V gene are SEHNR and FQNEAQ (reference sequence). CDR3 DNA sequence: TGTGCCAGCGGCTTAAAAACAGGACCTACAGATACGCAGTATTTT. Translating it yields CASGLKTGPTDTQYF.

This clonotype was detected only once. The V call is TRBV5-4, the J call TRBJ2-5, with unresolved D. Germline values: CDR1 SGHNT, CDR2 YYREEE (reference sequence). The CDR3 covers 19 residues. With 2 bases removed from V and 2 bases from J, the gap between germline ends came to 25 bases. The CDR3 DNA reads TGTGCCAGCAGCTTATCCGTCCCAGTCGGATCGACTGAACAAGAGACCCAGTACTTC. Translating it yields CASSLSVPVGSTEQETQYF.

This clonotype was observed many times. V usage is TRBV27 and J usage is TRBJ2-2; 12 nucleotides match TRBD2. Trimming took 1 base from V and 7 from J; bases not matched to a gene: 7. The CDR3 covers 17 residues. Germline V gene lookup returns CDR1 MNHEY and CDR2 SMNVEV (reference sequence). This CDR3 is CASSLYRTSGIGGELFF. CDR3 in DNA: TGTGCCAGCAGTTTATACAGGACTAGCGGGATCGGCGGGGAGCTGTTTTTT.

This clonotype was seen only a few times. The chain recombines TRBV29-1 with TRBJ2-7, with D possibly matching TRBD1 (5 bases). CDR1 SQVTM and CDR2 ANQGSEA come from the germline V gene. The CDR3 runs 13 residues. V lost 6 bases and J lost 0, with 12 bases in between. CDR3 loop: CSVKGRTSYEQYF. CDR3 in DNA: TGCAGCGTCAAGGGGCGGACCTCCTACGAGCAGTACTTC.

A remark on this clonotype: Being one base from a much bigger clone, this may be a read error. The chain recombines TRBV7-3 with TRBJ2-1; no clear D gene. CDR1 and CDR2 from the germline V gene are SGHTA and FQGTGA. The V gene lost 6 bases and the J gene lost 9 bases, with 18 bases spanning the gap. The CDR3 has 14 residues. CDR3 in DNA: TGTGCCAGCAGATTACTACGGACGACGAGTGAGCAGTTCTTC. Translating it yields CASRLLRTTSEQFF.

This clonotype was seen many times. The chain uses TRBV5-1 and TRBJ2-7; TRBD1 or TRBD2 may be the D gene (5 bases each). The CDR3 is 13 amino acids. Germline V lookup: CDR1 SGHRS, CDR2 YFSETQ. The V and J ends lost 7 bases and 1 base respectively, with 12 bases between them. The CDR3 DNA sequence: TGCGCCAGCGGAAAGGGACGGTCCTACGAGCAGTACTTC. It translates to CASGKGRSYEQYF. The full variable domain, completed using reference TRBV5-1 and TRBJ2-7, is KAGVTQTPRYLIKTRGQQVTLSCSPISGHRSVSWYQQTPGQGLQFLFEYFSETQRNKGNFPGRFSGRQFSNSRSEMNVSTLELGDSALYLCASGKGRSYEQYFGPGTRLTVT.

Notes on this clonotype: A much larger clone differs by one base, so this may be a read error. This chain joins TRBV24-1 and TRBJ2-1; 9 bases align to TRBD1. CDR1 KGHDR and CDR2 SFDVKD come from the germline V gene. This CDR3 comprises 16 residues. CDR3 nucleotide sequence: TGTGCCACCACTGATTGGCGGACAGGGGACTACAATGAGCAGTTCTTC. Protein product: CATTDWRTGDYNEQFF.

This rearrangement joins TRBV6-2 or TRBV6-3 to TRBJ2-3; D gene uncertain. The V gene's germline CDR1 is MNHEY and CDR2 SVGEGT. V lost 4 bases and J lost 5, with 13 bases in between. The CDR3 contains 14 residues. CDR3 bases: TGTGCCAGCAGTTCTCGGTATCCACAAGATACGCAGTATTTT. Protein product: CASSSRYPQDTQYF.